This T cell receptor beta chain was retrieved from a study of T cells after yellow fever vaccination. Ten or more counts support this clonotype. MiXCR was run by TCRdb on the 5' RACE reads, yielding one entry per CDR3 protein. This sample carries 300,000 to 400,000 distinct CDR3 sequences, roughly 9.4% of them seen once, and the ten largest clones take roughly 17%. Sample: PBMCs, taken on the day of the first yellow fever vaccination. The clonotype comes from a man aged 18 to 30 who received the YFV17D yellow fever vaccine.

The CDR3 sequence is CASSTTGRRSYEQYF. The DNA for the CDR3 is TGTGCCAGCAGCACAACAGGGAGGAGGTCCTACGAGCAGTACTTC. This rearrangement joins TRBV12-3 or TRBV12-4 to TRBJ2-7; D possibly matches TRBD1 or TRBD2 (6 bases each). This CDR3 spans 15 amino acids. The ends were cut back, 6 bases at V and 1 base at J, with 16 bases in the middle.